This record concerns one TCR beta chain sequence. Its specificity is unknown. The V and J ends lost 6 bases and 5 bases respectively, with 13 bases between them. The CDR3 contains 13 residues. Germline V CDR1 and CDR2: SNHLY, FYNNEI. This specimen belongs to a study of shared clonotypes between healthy human individuals. Turning to the study itself: CD8 memory received one plate per donor, CD8 naive two, CD4 memory three and CD4 naive three.

The run depth of the assay was deep. Here immunoSEQ multiplex PCR was the method, and the copy in TCRdb shows in-frame clones only, minus some. Among millions of clones listed, approximately 92% were seen once. Findings and limits, study-wide: Clonotypes shared by all four donors outscored non-shared clonotypes in generation probability. The study drew on few donors, limiting represented genetic and exposure-history diversity.

The rearrangement joins TRBV2 to TRBJ1-2, with D possibly TRBD1 on 5 matching bases. The material sequenced was naive CD4+ T cells sorted from blood. Stated subset: CD45RA+ positively selected. This sequence was found in a man between 18 and 29 years old in good health. CDR3 DNA: TGTGCCAGCAGGGACCCAGCAGGGTATGGCTACACCTTC. Translation gives CASRDPAGYGYTF.